Listed below are T cell receptor beta chains from one sample, sequenced in a study of blood T cell repertoires in COVID-19. Profiled with immunoSEQ multiplex PCR; TCRdb holds only in-frame clones, not every one. The sample lists fewer than 130,000 clones; nearly 80% were seen once. The source material was peripheral blood. These receptors were taken from a woman over 75 with active or convalescent COVID-19. CDR3s include the opening cysteine and the closing phenylalanine or tryptophan. D genes are given only for firm matches. Clone size is shown for a subset of rows, as once, few, many or a class of expanded clone.

TRBV10-3,TRBJ2-2,15,-,-,CAISTGTQNTGELFF,TGTGCCATCAGTACCGGGACACAGAACACCGGGGAGCTGTTTTTT
TRBV9,TRBJ2-1,16,-,-,CASSGGLQAFYNEQFF,TGTGCCAGCAGCGGGGGACTTCAGGCCTTCTACAATGAGCAGTTCTTC
TRBV5-4,TRBJ2-1,16,TRBD2,-,CASSPGGGRTYNEQFF,TGTGCCAGCAGCCCAGGCGGCGGGAGGACCTACAATGAGCAGTTCTTC
TRBV25-1,TRBJ1-2,16,TRBD1,-,CASSEIFGQGVNGYTF,TGTGCCAGCAGTGAAATCTTTGGACAGGGCGTAAATGGCTACACCTTC
TRBV5-4,TRBJ1-2,15,TRBD1,-,CASSSGTGARYGYTF,TGTGCCAGCAGCTCCGGGACAGGGGCCCGCTATGGCTACACCTTC
TRBV7-2,TRBJ2-1,15,TRBD2,once,CASSAAAGDYNEQFF,TGTGCCAGCAGCGCGGCAGCGGGGGACTACAATGAGCAGTTCTTC
TRBV2,TRBJ1-2,13,TRBD1,-,CASNLQGSYGYTF,TGTGCCAGCAACCTACAGGGGAGCTATGGCTACACCTTC
TRBV5-3,TRBJ2-7,10,-,many,CARTLCEQYF,TGTGCCAGAACTCTATGCGAGCAGTACTTC
TRBV11-1,TRBJ1-2,14,-,-,CASSRSQDNYGYTF,TGTGCCAGCAGCCGTTCACAGGATAACTATGGCTACACCTTC
TRBV30,TRBJ2-3,15,TRBD2,once,CAWSLTSGAWDTQYF,TGTGCCTGGAGTTTAACTAGCGGGGCCTGGGATACGCAGTATTTT
TRBV14,TRBJ1-2,15,-,-,CASSQFPGGDYGYTF,TGTGCCAGCAGCCAATTTCCCGGGGGAGACTATGGCTACACCTTC
TRBV5-1,TRBJ2-3,15,-,-,CASSTRPRDTDTQYF,TGCGCCAGCAGCACCCGCCCTCGGGACACAGATACGCAGTATTTT
TRBV18,TRBJ1-2,13,-,-,CASSPEGEGGYTF,TGTGCCAGCTCACCGGAAGGGGAGGGTGGCTACACCTTC
TRBV7-6,TRBJ2-7,16,TRBD2,few,CASSLLGLAAIYEQYF,TGTGCCAGCAGCCTTCTAGGACTAGCGGCAATCTACGAGCAGTACTTC
TRBV7-2,TRBJ2-1,15,TRBD2,-,CASSTRDFAGDEQFF,TGTGCCAGCAGCACCCGGGACTTCGCGGGGGATGAGCAGTTCTTC
TRBV4-1,TRBJ2-3,17,-,-,CASSQRSGGTGTDTQYF,TGCGCCAGCAGCCAACGCTCGGGGGGCACAGGAACAGATACGCAGTATTTT
TRBV2,TRBJ2-4,14,TRBD2,-,CASNSLVGGNIQYF,TGTGCCAGCAATAGTTTGGTCGGGGGGAACATTCAGTACTTC
TRBV5-5,TRBJ1-3,14,-,-,CASSIQGTGNTIYF,TGTGCCAGCAGCATACAGGGCACTGGAAACACCATATATTTT
TRBV30,TRBJ2-3,14,-,-,CAWSGASSTDTQYF,TGTGCCTGGAGTGGGGCGTCTAGCACAGATACGCAGTATTTT
TRBV14,TRBJ2-1,17,TRBD2,-,CASSQDDRTSGPSEQFF,TGTGCCAGCAGCCAAGATGATAGGACTAGCGGCCCCAGTGAGCAGTTCTTC
TRBV29-1,TRBJ2-7,15,TRBD1,-,CSVAASGTGGYEQYF,TGCAGCGTTGCAGCCTCCGGGACAGGGGGATACGAGCAGTACTTC
TRBV28,TRBJ2-7,16,-,-,CASSILTLTSSYEQYF,TGTGCCAGCAGCATCCTCACTCTTACGAGCTCCTACGAGCAGTACTTC
TRBV20-1,TRBJ2-3,13,-,-,CSASPTSTDTQYF,TGCAGTGCTAGTCCCACTAGCACAGATACGCAGTATTTT
TRBV5-1,TRBJ1-5,14,-,-,CASSLAGNNQPQHF,TGCGCCAGCAGCTTGGCAGGCAACAATCAGCCCCAGCATTTT
TRBV2,TRBJ1-5,14,-,-,CASSETEGNQPQHF,TGTGCCAGCAGTGAGACGGAGGGCAATCAGCCCCAGCATTTT
TRBV5-1,TRBJ2-7,14,-,-,CASRKQGGTYEQYF,TGCGCCAGCAGGAAACAGGGGGGGACCTACGAGCAGTACTTC
TRBV7-9,TRBJ1-1,16,-,-,CASSSAWGGQDTEAFF,TGTGCCAGCAGCTCCGCCTGGGGGGGTCAGGACACTGAAGCTTTCTTT
TRBV5-1,TRBJ2-3,15,TRBD1,-,CASSIGTVSTDTQYF,TGCGCCAGCAGCATCGGGACAGTAAGCACAGATACGCAGTATTTT
TRBV9,TRBJ2-1,15,-,-,CASSVDGRGDNEQFF,TGTGCCAGCAGCGTAGACGGGAGAGGGGACAATGAGCAGTTCTTC
TRBV3-1/TRBV3-2,TRBJ2-7,13,-,-,CASSQGGWDEQYF,TGTGCCAGCAGCCAAGGAGGCTGGGACGAGCAGTACTTC
TRBV27,TRBJ1-5,15,-,-,CASSPFLYSNQPQHF,TGTGCCAGCAGTCCTTTCCTATATAGCAATCAGCCCCAGCATTTT
TRBV3-1/TRBV3-2,TRBJ1-3,13,-,-,CASMDNSGNTIYF,TGTGCCAGCATGGACAACTCTGGAAACACCATATATTTT
TRBV29-1,TRBJ2-5,12,-,-,CSAIGGEETQYF,TGCAGCGCTATAGGCGGAGAAGAGACCCAGTACTTC
TRBV11-3,TRBJ2-5,16,TRBD1,-,CASSSYTGGSQETQYF,TGTGCCAGCAGCTCGTACACAGGGGGATCCCAAGAGACCCAGTACTTC
TRBV5-1,TRBJ2-4,16,TRBD1,-,CASSPLPGTGRNIQYF,TGCGCCAGCAGCCCGCTTCCCGGGACAGGGAGGAACATTCAGTACTTC
TRBV5-5,TRBJ2-7,15,-,-,CASSLAGQGPHEQYF,TGTGCCAGCAGCCTGGCTGGTCAGGGTCCCCACGAGCAGTACTTC
TRBV7-9,TRBJ2-1,19,TRBD2,-,CASSWGVAGGLVAYNEQFF,TGTGCCAGCAGCTGGGGGGTAGCGGGAGGCCTTGTTGCCTACAATGAGCAGTTCTTC
TRBV18,TRBJ2-7,15,TRBD1,-,CASSRDRPSSYEQYF,TGTGCCAGCTCGCGGGACAGGCCAAGCTCCTACGAGCAGTACTTC
TRBV19,TRBJ2-1,14,TRBD1,-,CASSRDSLYNEQFF,TGTGCCAGTAGTAGGGACAGCCTTTACAATGAGCAGTTCTTC
TRBV9,TRBJ2-2,17,TRBD2,few,CASRFLAGGANTGELFF,TGTGCCAGCAGGTTCCTAGCGGGAGGCGCGAACACCGGGGAGCTGTTTTTT